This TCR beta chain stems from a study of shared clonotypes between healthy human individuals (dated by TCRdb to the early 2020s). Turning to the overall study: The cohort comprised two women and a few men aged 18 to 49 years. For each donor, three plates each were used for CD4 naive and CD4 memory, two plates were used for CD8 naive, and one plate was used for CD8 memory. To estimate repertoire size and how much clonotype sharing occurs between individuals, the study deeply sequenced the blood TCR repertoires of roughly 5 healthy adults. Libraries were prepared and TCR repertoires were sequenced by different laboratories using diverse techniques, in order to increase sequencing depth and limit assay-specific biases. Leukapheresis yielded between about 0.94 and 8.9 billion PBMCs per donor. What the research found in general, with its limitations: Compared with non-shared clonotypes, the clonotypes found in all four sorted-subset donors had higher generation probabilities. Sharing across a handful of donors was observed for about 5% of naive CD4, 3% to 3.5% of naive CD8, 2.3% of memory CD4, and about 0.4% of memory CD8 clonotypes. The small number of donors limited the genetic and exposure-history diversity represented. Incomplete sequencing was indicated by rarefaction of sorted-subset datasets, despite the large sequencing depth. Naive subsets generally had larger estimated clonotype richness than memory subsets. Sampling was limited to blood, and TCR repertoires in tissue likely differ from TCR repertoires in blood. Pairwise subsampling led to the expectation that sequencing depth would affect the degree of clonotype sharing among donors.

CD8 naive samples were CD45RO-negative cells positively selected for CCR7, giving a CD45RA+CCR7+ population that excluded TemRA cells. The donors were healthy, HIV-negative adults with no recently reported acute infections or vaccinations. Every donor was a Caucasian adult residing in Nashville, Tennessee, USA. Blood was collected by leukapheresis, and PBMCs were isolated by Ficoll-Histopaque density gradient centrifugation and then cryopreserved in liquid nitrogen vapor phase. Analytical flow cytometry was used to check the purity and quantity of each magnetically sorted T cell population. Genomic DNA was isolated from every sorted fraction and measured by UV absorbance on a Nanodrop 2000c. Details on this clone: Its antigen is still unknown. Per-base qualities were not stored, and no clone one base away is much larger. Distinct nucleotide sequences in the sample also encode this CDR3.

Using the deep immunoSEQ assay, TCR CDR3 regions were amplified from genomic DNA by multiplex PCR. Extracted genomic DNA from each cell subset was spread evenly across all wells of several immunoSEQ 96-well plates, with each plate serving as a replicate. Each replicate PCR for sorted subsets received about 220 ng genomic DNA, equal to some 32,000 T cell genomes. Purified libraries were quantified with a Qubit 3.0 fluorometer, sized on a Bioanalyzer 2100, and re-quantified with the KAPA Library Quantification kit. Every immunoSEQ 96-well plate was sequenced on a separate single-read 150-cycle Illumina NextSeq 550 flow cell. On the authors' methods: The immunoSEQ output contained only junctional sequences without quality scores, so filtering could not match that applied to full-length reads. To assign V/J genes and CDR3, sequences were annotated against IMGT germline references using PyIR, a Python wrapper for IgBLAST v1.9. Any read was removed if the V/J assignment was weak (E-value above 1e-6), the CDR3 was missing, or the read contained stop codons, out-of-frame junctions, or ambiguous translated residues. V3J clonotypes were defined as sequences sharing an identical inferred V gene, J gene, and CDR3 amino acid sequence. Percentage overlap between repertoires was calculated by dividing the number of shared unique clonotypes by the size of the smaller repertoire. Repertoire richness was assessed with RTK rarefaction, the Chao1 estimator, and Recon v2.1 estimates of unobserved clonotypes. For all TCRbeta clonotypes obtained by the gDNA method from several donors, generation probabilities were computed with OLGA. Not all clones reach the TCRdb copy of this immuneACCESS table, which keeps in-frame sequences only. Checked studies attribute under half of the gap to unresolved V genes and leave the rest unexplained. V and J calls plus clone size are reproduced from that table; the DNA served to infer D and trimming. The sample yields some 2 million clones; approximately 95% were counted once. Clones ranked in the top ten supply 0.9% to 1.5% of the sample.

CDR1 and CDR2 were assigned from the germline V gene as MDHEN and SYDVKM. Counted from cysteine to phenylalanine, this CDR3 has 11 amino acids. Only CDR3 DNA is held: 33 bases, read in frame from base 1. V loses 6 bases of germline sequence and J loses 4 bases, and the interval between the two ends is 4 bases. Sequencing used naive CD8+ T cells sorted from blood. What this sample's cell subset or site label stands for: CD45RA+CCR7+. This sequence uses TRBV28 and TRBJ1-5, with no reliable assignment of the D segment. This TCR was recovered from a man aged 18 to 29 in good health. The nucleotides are TGTGCCAGCAGCCGAAATCAGCCCCAGCATTTT. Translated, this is CASSRNQPQHF. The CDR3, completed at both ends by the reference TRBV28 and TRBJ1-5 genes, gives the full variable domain DVKVTQSSRYLVKRTGEKVFLECVQDMDHENMFWYRQDPGLGLRLIYFSYDVKMKEKGDIPEGYSVSREKKERFSLILESASTNQTSMYLCASSRNQPQHFGDGTRLSIL.